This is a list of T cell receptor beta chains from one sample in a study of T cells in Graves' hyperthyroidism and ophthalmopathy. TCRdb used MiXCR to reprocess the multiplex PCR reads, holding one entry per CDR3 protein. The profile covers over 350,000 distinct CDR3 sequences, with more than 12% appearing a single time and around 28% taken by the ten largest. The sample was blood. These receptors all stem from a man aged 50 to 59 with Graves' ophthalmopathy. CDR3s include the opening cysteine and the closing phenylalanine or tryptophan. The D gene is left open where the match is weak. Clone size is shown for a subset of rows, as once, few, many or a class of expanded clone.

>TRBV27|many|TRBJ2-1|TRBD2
TGTGCCAGCAGCCCCGGGAGGGGGGAGGACAATGAGCAGTTCTTC
CASSPGRGEDNEQFF
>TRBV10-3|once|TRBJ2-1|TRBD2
TGTGCCATCAGCCCCGCGGGGGTCGACAATGAGCGGTTCTTC
CAISPAGVDNERFF
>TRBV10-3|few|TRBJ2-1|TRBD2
TGTGCCATCAGTGAGGGCGGGACTAGCGGGAGTTCATACAATGAGCAGTTCTTC
CAISEGGTSGSSYNEQFF
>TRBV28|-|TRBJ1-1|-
TGTGCCAGCGCTAGAACTCTTACTGAAGCTTTCTTT
CASARTLTEAFF
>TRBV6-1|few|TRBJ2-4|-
TGTGCCAGCAGTGACTTAGCCGGGACTTTAAACATTCAGTACTTC
CASSDLAGTLNIQYF
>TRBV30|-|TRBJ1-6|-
TGTGCCTGGACCCAAACCAATTCACCCCTCCACTTT
CAWTQTNSPLHF
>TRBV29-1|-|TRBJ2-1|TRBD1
TGCAGCGCTGGGGGGGACAGGGGGCGCTCGGATGAGCAGTTCTTC
CSAGGDRGRSDEQFF
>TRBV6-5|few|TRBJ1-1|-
TGTGCCAGCAGTTCACCGACAATGAACACTGAAGCTTTCTTT
CASSSPTMNTEAFF
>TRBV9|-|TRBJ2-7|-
TGTGCCAGCAGCGTCACACAGGAGGGTACGATGCAGTACTTC
CASSVTQEGTMQYF
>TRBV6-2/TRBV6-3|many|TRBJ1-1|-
TGTGCCAGCACACAGGGTGCTGAAGCTTTCTTT
CASTQGAEAFF
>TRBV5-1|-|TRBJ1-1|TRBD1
TGCGCCAGCAGCTTGCTTGGGACAGGGAAGGTGAACACTGAAGCTTTCTTT
CASSLLGTGKVNTEAFF
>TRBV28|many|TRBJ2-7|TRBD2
TGTGCCAGCAGGCTTAGCGGGGGATCCTACGAGCAGTACTTC
CASRLSGGSYEQYF
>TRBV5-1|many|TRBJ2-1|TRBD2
TGCGCCAGCAGCTTGGGAGGGACTAGCGGGAGTAATGAGCAGTTCTTC
CASSLGGTSGSNEQFF
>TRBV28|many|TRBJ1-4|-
TGTGCCAGCAGTTCCCCCGGGGGTAGCAATGAAAAACTGTTTTTT
CASSSPGGSNEKLFF
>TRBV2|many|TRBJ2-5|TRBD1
TGTGCCATCTCACCCGGGACAGGGGTTTCAGAGGAGACCCAGTACTTC
CAISPGTGVSEETQYF
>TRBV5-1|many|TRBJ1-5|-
TGCGCCAGCAGCTTTCAGGGAGGCGGCAATCAGCCCCAGCATTTT
CASSFQGGGNQPQHF